This T cell receptor beta chain was found in a study of siplizumab effects on memory and regulatory T cells. Assays examined approximately 9.1 x 10^4 TCR templates per sample. The data were produced by immunoSEQ multiplex PCR, yet TCRdb's version contains in-frame clones alone and is incomplete. The sample shows about 98,000 clones, approximately 90% of them seen only once. There are 12 residues in the CDR3. Trimming took off 3 bases at V and 5 bases at J, with 8 bases between the two ends. Germline V gives CDR1 SGHRS, CDR2 YFSETQ. Findings and caveats of the study: Both greater diversity than memory cells and a major contribution to the alloresponse seemed to characterize naive T cells.

Worth noting for this clone: Its antigen is not known.

This TCR came from a human donor in good health. The material sequenced was CD4+ T cells sorted from blood. This chain links TRBV5-1 with TRBJ1-1; D remains ambiguous. CDR3 sequence reads: CASSSSLTEAFF. CDR3 coding DNA: TGCGCCAGCAGCTCGTCTTTGACTGAAGCTTTCTTT.